In its sample, the clone carrying this T cell receptor (beta chain) was seen a few times. The antigen is unknown. These data belong to a study of CD8 T cells in ankylosing spondylitis. Findings of the study overall: Enrichment of disease-linked clones was reportedly significant in matched ankylosing spondylitis synovial fluid. In synovial fluid and blood from reactive arthritis, some motif variants were previously reported. A TCR beta motif of about 8 highly homologous variants seemed to mark ankylosing spondylitis blood.

Each TCR beta library was made by quantitative 5'-RACE that incorporated molecular barcodes. Each CDR3 protein is one row after TCRdb ran MiXCR on the 5' RACE reads. This repertoire shows about 420,000 distinct CDR3 sequences, more than 20% found once; its top ten account for about 15%. The CDR3 has 16 residues. The germline V gene has CDR1 SGHTA and CDR2 FQGNSA. The ends were cut back, 2 bases at V and 9 bases at J, with 17 bases in the middle. The specimen was blood, either unsorted or a sorted T cell fraction (not recorded which). The receptor was derived from a male donor with ankylosing spondylitis. The chain uses TRBV7-2 and TRBJ1-6, with D possibly TRBD1 on 6 matching bases. The CDR3 DNA sequence: TGTGCCAGCAGCTTATTGGGGGGGACACATGGTTCACCCCTCCACTTT. Protein: CASSLLGGTHGSPLHF.